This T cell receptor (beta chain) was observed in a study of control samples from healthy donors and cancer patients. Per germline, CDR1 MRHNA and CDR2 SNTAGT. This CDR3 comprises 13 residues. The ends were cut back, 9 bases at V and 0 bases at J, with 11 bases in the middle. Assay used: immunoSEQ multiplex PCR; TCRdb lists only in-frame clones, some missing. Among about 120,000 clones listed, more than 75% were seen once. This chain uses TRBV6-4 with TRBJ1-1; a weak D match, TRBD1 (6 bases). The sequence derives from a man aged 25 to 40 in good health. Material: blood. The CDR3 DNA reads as TGTGCCAGGCGACAGGTCATGAACACTGAAGCTTTCTTT. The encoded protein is CARRQVMNTEAFF.